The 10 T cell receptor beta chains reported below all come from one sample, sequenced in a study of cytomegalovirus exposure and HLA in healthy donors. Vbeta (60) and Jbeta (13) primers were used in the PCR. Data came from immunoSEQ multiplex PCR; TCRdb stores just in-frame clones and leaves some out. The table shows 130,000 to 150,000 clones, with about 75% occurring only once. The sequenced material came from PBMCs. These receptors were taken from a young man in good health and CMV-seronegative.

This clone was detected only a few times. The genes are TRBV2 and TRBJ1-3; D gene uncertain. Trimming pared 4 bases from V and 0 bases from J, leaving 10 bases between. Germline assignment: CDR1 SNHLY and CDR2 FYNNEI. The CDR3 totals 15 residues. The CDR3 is CASSASTLSGNTIYF. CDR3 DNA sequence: TGTGCCAGCAGTGCCTCAACTCTCTCTGGAAACACCATATATTTT.

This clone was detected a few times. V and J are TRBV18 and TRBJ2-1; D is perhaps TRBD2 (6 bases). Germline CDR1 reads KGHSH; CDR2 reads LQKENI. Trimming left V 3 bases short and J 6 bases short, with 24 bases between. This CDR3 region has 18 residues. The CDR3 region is CASSPFGQRGKSFNEQFF. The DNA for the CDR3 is TGTGCCAGCTCACCCTTTGGGCAACGCGGGAAAAGTTTCAATGAGCAGTTCTTC. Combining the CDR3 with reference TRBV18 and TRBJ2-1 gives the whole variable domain NAGVMQNPRHLVRRRGQEARLRCSPMKGHSHVYWYRQLPEEGLKFMVYLQKENIIDESGMPKERFSAEFPKEGPSILRIQQVVRGDSAAYFCASSPFGQRGKSFNEQFFGPGTRLTVL.

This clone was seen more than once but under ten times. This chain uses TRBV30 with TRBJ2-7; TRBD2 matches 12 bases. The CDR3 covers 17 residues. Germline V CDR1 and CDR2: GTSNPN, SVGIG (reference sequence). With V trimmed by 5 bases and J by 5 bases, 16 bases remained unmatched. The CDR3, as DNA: TGTGCCTGGGGCCCCGGACTAGCGGGACGAATGAGTAACGAGCAGTACTTC. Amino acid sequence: CAWGPGLAGRMSNEQYF.

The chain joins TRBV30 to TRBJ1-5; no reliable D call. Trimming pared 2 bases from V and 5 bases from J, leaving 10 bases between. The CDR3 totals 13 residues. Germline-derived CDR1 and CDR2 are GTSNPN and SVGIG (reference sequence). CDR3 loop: CAWSHGDYQPQHF. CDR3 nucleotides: TGTGCCTGGAGTCACGGGGATTATCAGCCCCAGCATTTT.

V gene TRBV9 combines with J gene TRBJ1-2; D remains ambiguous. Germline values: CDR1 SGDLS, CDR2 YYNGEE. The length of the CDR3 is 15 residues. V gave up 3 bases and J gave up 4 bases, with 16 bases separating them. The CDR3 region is CASSATFVGLYGYTF. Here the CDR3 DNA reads TGTGCCAGCAGCGCCACGTTCGTGGGCCTCTATGGCTACACCTTC.

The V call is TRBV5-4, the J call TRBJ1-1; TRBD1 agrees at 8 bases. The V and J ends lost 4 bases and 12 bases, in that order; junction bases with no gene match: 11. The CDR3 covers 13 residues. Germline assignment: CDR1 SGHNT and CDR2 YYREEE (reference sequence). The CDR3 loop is CASSRIDRGEPFF. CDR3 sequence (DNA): TGTGCCAGCAGCCGAATAGACAGGGGCGAGCCTTTCTTT.

The CDR3 coding sequence is TGTGCCAGCAGCTTCCCGGACAGGACCTACGAGCAGTACTTC. Residues: CASSFPDRTYEQYF. The chain joins TRBV11-3 to TRBJ2-7, with TRBD1 identical over 7 bases. Germline assignment: CDR1 SGHNT and CDR2 YENEEA. The CDR3 contains 14 residues. The V gene end was trimmed by 3 bases and the J gene end by 2 bases; junction bases not matched to a gene: 4.

In DNA form, the CDR3 reads TGCAGCGTCAACATTATCCTTACGATAATTACTGAAGCTTTCTTT. Translating gives CSVNIILTIITEAFF. The chain recombines TRBV29-1 with TRBJ1-1; D gene ambiguous. The CDR3 totals 15 residues. V dropped 6 bases and J dropped 5 bases, with 22 bases sitting between them. Germline V gene sequence: CDR1 SQVTM, CDR2 ANQGSEA.

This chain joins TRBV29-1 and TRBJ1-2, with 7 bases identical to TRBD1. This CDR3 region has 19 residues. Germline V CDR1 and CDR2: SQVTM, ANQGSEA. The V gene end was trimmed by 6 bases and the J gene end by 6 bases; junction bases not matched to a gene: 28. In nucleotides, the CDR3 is TGCAGCGTCCCACACCCGGGGGTGGCTATCCTGCAGGGGGACGATGGCTACACCTTC. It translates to CSVPHPGVAILQGDDGYTF.

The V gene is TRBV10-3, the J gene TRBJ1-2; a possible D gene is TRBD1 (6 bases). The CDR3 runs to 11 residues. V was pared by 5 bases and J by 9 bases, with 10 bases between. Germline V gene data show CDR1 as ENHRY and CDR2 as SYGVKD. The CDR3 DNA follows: TGTGCCATCAGTCCGGGACATAGCTACACCTTC. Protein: CAISPGHSYTF.